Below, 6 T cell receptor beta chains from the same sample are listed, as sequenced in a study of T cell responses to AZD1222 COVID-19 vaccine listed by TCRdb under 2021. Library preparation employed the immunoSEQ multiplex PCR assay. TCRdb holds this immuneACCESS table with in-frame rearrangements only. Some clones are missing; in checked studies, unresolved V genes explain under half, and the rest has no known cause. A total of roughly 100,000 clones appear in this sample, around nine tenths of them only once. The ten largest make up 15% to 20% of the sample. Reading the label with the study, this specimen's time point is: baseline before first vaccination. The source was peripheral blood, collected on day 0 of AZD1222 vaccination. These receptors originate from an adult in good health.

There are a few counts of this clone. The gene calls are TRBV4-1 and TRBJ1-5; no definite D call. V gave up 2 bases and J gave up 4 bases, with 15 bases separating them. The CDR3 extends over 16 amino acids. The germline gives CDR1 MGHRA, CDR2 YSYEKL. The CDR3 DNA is TGCGCCAGCAGCCAATTTCCCTGGAGAGGTAATCAGCCCCAGCATTTT. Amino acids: CASSQFPWRGNQPQHF.

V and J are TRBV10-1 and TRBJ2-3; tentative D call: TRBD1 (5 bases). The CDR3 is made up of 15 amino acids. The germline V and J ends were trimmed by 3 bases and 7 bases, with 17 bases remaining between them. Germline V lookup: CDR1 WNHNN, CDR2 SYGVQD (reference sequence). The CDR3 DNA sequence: TGCGCCAGCAGTGAAGGGCAGGGTACCTGGAATACGCAGTATTTT. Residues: CASSEGQGTWNTQYF.

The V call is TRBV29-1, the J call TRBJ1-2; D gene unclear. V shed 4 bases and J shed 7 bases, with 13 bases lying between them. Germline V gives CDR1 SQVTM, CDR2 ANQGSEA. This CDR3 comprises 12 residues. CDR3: CSVASSSGGYTF. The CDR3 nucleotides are TGCAGCGTTGCGTCCTCGTCGGGTGGCTACACCTTC.

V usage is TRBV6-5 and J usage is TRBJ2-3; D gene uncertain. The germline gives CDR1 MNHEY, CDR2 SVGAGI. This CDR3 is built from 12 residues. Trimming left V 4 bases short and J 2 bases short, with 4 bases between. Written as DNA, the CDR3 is TGTGCCAGCAGTTTCGACACAGATACGCAGTATTTT. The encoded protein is CASSFDTDTQYF.

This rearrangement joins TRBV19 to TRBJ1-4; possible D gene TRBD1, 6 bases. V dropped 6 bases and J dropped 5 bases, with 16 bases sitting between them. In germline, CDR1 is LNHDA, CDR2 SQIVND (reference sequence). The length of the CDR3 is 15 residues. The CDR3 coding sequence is TGTGCCAGTAGCTCCGTAAGGGGGAGAAATGAAAAACTGTTTTTT. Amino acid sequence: CASSSVRGRNEKLFF.

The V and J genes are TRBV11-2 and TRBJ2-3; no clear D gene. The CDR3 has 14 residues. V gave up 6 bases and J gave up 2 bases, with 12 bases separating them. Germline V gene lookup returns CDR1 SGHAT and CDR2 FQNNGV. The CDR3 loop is CASRQAFTTDTQYF. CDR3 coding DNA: TGTGCCAGCAGGCAGGCTTTCACCACAGATACGCAGTATTTT. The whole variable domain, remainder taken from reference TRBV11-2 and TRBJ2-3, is EAGVAQSPRYKIIEKRQSVAFWCNPISGHATLYWYQQILGQGPKLLIQFQNNGVVDDSQLPKDRFSAERLKGVDSTLKIQPAKLEDSAVYLCASRQAFTTDTQYFGPGTRLTVL.